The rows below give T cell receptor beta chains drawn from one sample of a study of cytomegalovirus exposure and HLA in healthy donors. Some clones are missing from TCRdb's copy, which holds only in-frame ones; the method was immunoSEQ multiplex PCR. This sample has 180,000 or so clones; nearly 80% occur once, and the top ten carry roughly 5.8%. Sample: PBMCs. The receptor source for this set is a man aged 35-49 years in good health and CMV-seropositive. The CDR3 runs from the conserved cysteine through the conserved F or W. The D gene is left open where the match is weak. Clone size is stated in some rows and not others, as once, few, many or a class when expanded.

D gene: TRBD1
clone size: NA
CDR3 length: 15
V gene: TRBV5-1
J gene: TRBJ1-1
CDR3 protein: CASSVQGQGNTEAFF
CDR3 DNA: TGCGCCAGCAGCGTACAGGGACAGGGGAACACTGAAGCTTTCTTT

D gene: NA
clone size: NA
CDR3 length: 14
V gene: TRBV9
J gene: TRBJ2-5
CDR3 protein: CASSSGVGIETQYF
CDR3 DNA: TGTGCCAGCAGCTCCGGAGTTGGAATAGAGACCCAGTACTTC

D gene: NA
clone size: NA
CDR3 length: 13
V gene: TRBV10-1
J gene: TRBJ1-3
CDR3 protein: CASGDNSGNTIYF
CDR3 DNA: TGCGCCAGCGGGGACAACTCTGGAAACACCATATATTTT

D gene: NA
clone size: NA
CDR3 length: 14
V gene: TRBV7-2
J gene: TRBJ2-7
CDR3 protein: CASSLGGTTRGQYF
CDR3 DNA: TGTGCCAGCAGCTTAGGCGGGACCACCCGGGGGCAGTACTTC

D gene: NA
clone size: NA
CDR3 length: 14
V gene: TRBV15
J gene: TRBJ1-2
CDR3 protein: CATSRDLTVYGYTF
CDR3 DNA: TGTGCCACCAGCAGAGATCTTACAGTCTATGGCTACACCTTC

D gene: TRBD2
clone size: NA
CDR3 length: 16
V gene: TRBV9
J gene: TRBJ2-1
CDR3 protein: CASSDNSGRSYNEQFF
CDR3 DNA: TGTGCCAGCAGTGACAACAGCGGGAGGAGTTACAATGAGCAGTTCTTC

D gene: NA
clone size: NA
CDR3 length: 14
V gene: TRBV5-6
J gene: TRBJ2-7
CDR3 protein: CASSLVDSSYEQYF
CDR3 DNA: TGTGCCAGCAGCTTGGTCGACAGCTCCTACGAGCAGTACTTC

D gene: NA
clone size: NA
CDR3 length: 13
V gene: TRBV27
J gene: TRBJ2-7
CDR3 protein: CASSSRQTYEQYF
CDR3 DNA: TGTGCCAGCAGTTCTCGACAGACCTACGAGCAGTACTTC

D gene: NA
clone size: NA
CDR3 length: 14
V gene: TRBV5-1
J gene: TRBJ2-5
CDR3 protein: CASSLGSPRETQYF
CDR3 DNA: TGCGCCAGCAGCTTGGGATCCCCGAGAGAGACCCAGTACTTC

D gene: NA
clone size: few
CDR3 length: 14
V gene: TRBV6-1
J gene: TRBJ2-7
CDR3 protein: CASSRSPETPEQYF
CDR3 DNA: TGTGCCAGCAGTCGATCTCCGGAGACCCCCGAGCAGTACTTC

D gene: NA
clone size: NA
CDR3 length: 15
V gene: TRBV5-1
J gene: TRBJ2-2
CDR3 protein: CASSLEVDGRGELFF
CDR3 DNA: TGCGCCAGCAGCTTGGAGGTTGATGGGCGCGGGGAGCTGTTTTTT

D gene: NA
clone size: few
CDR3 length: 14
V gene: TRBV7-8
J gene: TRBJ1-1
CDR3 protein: CASSLDFQNTEAFF
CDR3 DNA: TGTGCCAGCAGCTTAGATTTCCAGAACACTGAAGCTTTCTTT

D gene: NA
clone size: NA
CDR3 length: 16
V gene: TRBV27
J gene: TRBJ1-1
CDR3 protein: CASSPPRMGPNTEAFF
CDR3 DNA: TGTGCCAGCAGTCCCCCTCGTATGGGGCCGAACACTGAAGCTTTCTTT

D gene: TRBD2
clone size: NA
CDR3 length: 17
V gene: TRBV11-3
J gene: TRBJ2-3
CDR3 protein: CASSPLSGTSRADMQYF
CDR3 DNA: TGTGCCAGCAGCCCGCTATCCGGGACTAGTAGAGCAGATATGCAGTATTTT

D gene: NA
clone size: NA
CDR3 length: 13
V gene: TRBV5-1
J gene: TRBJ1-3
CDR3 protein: CASSATAGNTIYF
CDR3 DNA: TGCGCCAGCAGCGCCACAGCTGGAAACACCATATATTTT

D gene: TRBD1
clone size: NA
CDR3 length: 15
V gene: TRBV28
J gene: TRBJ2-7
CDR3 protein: CASSSSGQGVIEQYF
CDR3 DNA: TGTGCCAGCAGTTCGTCGGGACAGGGGGTGATCGAGCAGTACTTC

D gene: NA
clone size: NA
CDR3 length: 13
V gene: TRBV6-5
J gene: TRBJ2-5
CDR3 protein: CASRYGAQETQYF
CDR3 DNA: TGTGCCAGCAGATACGGGGCTCAAGAGACCCAGTACTTC

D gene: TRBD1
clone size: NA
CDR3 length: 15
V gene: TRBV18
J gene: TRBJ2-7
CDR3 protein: CASSPSGTGRDEQYF
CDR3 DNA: TGTGCCAGCTCACCTTCCGGGACAGGGAGGGACGAGCAGTACTTC

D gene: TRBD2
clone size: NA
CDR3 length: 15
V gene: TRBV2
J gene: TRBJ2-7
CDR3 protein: CASSRAGMGPGEQYF
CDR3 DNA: TGTGCCAGCAGTCGAGCGGGAATGGGACCAGGGGAGCAGTACTTC

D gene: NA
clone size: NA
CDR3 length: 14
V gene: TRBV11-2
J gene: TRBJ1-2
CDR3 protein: CASTTRTANYGYTF
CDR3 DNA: TGTGCCAGCACCACTAGGACAGCTAACTATGGCTACACCTTC

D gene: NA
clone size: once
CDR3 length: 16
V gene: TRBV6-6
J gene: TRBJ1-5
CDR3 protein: CASSSPGGLVNQPQHF
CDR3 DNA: TGTGCCAGCAGTTCCCCGGGGGGGCTGGTCAATCAGCCCCAGCATTTT

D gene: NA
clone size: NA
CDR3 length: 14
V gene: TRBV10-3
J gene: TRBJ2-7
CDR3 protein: CAISPGQDLYEQYF
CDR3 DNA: TGTGCCATCAGTCCGGGACAAGACCTTTACGAGCAGTACTTC

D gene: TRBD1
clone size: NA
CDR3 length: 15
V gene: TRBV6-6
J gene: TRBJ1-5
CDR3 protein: CASREGQGEMEPQHF
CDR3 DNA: TGTGCCAGCAGGGAGGGACAGGGTGAAATGGAGCCCCAGCATTTT

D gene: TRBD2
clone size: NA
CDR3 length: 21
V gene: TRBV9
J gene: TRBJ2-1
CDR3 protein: CASSPKGVGTSGRGTSNEQFF
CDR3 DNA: TGTGCCAGCAGCCCCAAGGGGGTCGGGACTAGCGGGAGAGGCACATCCAATGAGCAGTTCTTC

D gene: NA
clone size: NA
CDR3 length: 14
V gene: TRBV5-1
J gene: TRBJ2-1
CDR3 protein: CASSVALDPNEQFF
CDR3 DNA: TGCGCCAGCAGCGTAGCACTCGACCCCAATGAGCAGTTCTTC

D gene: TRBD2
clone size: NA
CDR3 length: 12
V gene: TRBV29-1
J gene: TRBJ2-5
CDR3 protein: CSVWGEGETQYF
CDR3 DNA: TGCAGCGTTTGGGGGGAGGGAGAGACCCAGTACTTC

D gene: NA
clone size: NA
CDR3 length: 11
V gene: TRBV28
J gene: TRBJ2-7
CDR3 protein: CASSAYYEQYF
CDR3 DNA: TGTGCCAGCAGTGCTTATTACGAGCAGTACTTC

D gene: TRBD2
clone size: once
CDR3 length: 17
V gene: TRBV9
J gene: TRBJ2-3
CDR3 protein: CASTRSQGLAGGDTQYF
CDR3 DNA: TGTGCCAGCACCCGTTCACAGGGGTTAGCGGGAGGAGATACGCAGTATTTT

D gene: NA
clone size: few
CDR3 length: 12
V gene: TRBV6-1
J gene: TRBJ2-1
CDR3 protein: CASNRLYNEQFF
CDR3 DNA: TGTGCCAGCAATAGACTCTACAATGAGCAGTTCTTC

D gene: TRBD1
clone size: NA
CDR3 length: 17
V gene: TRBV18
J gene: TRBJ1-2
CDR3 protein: CASSPGQGSQRGYGYTF
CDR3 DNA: TGTGCCAGCTCCCCGGGACAGGGGTCCCAGCGGGGCTATGGCTACACCTTC

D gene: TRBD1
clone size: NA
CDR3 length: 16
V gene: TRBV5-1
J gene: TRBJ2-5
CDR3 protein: CASSLEPTGGKETQYF
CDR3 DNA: TGCGCCAGCAGCTTGGAGCCGACAGGGGGCAAAGAGACCCAGTACTTC

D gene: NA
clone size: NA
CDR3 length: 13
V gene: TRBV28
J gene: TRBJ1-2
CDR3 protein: CASTLDRDYGYTF
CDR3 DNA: TGTGCCAGCACCCTGGACAGAGACTATGGCTACACCTTC

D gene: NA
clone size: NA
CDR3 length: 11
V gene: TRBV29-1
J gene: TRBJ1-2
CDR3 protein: CSVPGNYGYTF
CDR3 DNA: TGCAGCGTTCCAGGGAACTATGGCTACACCTTC